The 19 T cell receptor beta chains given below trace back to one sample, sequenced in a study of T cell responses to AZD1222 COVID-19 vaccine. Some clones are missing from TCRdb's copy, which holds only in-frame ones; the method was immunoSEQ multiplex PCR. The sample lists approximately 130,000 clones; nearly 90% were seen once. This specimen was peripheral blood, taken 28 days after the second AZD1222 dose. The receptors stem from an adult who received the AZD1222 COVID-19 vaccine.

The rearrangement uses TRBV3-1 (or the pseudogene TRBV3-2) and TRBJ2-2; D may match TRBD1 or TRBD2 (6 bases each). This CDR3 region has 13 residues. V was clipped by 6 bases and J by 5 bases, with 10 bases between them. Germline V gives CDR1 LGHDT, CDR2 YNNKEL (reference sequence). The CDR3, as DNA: TGTGCCAGCAGTCTAGGGGGGACCGGGGAGCTGTTTTTT. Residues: CASSLGGTGELFF.

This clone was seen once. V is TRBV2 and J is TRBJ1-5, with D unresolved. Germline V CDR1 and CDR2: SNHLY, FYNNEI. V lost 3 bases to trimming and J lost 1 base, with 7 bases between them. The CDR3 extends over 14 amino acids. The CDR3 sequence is CASSEVNSNQPQHF. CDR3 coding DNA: TGTGCCAGCAGTGAGGTGAACAGCAATCAGCCCCAGCATTTT.

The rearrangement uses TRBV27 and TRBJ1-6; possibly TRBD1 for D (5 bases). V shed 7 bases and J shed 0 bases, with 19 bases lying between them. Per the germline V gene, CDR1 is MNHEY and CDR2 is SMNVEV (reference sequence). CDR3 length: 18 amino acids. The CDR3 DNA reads TGTGCCAGCACCTTATATCCTCCAGGGAGCTCCTATAATTCACCCCTCCACTTT. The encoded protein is CASTLYPPGSSYNSPLHF.

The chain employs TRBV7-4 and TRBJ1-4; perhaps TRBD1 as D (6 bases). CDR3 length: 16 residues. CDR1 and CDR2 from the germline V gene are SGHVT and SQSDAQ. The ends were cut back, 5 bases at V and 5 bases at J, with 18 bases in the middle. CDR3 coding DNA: TGTGCCAGCAGCCCCTTGCGGGGGGCCGACAATGAAAAACTGTTTTTT. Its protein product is CASSPLRGADNEKLFF.

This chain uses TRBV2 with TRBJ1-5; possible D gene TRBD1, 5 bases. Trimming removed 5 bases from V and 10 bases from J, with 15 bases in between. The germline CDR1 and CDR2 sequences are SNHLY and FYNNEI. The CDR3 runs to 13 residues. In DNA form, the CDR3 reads TGTGCCAGCAGTTCTTTCCCGGGGGGACCCCAGCATTTT. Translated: CASSSFPGGPQHF.

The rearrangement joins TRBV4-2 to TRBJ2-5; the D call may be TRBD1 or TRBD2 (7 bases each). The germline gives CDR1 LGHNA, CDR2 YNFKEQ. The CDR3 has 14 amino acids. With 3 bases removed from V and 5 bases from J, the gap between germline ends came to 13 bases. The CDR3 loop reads CASSQSQGGETQYF. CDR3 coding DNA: TGTGCCAGCAGCCAGTCGCAGGGGGGGGAGACCCAGTACTTC.

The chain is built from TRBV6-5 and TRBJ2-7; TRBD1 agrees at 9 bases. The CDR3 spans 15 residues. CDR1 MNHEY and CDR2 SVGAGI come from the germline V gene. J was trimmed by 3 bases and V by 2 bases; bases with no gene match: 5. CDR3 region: CASSYAGTGLYEQYF. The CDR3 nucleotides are TGTGCCAGCAGTTACGCCGGGACAGGGCTCTACGAGCAGTACTTC.

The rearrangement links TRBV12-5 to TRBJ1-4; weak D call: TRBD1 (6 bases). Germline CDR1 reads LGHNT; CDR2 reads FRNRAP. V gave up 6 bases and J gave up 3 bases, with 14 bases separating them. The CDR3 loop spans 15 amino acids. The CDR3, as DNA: TGTGCTAGTGGCACAGGGAACTTGGCTAATGAAAAACTGTTTTTT. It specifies CASGTGNLANEKLFF.

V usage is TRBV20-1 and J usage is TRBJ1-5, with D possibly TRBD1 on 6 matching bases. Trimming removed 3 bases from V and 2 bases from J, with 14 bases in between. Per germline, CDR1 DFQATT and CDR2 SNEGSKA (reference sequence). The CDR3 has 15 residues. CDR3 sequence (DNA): TGCAGTGCTAGTACAACAGGGTTGGGCAATCAGCCCCAGCATTTT. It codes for CSASTTGLGNQPQHF.

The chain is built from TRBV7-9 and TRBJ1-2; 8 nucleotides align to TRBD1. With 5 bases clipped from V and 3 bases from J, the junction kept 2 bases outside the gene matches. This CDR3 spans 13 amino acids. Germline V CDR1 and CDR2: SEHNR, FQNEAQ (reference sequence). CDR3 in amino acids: CASSTGQDYGYTF. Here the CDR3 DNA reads TGTGCCAGCAGCACGGGACAGGACTATGGCTACACCTTC.

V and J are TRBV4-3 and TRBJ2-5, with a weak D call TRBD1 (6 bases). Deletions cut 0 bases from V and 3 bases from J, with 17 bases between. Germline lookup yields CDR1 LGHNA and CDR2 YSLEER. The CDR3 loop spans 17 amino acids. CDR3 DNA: TGCGCCAGCAGCCAAGACATGGGGGCTCGGGCTGAAGAGACCCAGTACTTC. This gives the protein CASSQDMGARAEETQYF.

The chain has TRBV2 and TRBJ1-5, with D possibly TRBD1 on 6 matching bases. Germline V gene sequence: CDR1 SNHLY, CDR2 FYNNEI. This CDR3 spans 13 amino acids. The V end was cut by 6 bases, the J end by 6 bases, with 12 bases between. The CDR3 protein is CASSEQGSQPQHF. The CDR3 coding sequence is TGTGCCAGCAGCGAACAGGGCAGTCAGCCCCAGCATTTT.

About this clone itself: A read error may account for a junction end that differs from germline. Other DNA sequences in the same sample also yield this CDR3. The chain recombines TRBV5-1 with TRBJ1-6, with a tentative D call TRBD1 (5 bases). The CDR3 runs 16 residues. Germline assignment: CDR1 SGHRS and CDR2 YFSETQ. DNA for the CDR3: TGCGCCAGCAGCTCGCAGGGTAGCTCCTATAATTCGCCCCTCCACTTT. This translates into CASSSQGSSYNSPLHF. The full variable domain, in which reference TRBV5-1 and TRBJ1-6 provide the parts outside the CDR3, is KAGVTQTPRYLIKTRGQQVTLSCSPISGHRSVSWYQQTPGQGLQFLFEYFSETQRNKGNFPGRFSGRQFSNSRSEMNVSTLELGDSALYLCASSSQGSSYNSPLHFGNGTRLTVT.

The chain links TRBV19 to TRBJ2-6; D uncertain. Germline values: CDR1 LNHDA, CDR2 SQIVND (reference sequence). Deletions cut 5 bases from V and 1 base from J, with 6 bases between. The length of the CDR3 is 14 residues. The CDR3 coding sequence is TGTGCCAGTAGTCAACAATCTGGGGCCAACGTCCTGACTTTC. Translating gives CASSQQSGANVLTF.

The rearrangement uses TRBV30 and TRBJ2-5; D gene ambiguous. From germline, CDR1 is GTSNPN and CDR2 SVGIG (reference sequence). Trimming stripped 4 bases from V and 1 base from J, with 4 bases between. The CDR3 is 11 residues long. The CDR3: CAWTLQETQYF. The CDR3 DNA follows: TGTGCCTGGACTCTCCAAGAGACCCAGTACTTC.

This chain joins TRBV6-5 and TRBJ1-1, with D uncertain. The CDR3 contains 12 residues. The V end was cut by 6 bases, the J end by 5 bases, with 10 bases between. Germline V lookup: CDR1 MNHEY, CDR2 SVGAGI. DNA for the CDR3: TGTGCCAGCAGGGCCTGGGATACTGAAGCTTTCTTT. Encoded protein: CASRAWDTEAFF.

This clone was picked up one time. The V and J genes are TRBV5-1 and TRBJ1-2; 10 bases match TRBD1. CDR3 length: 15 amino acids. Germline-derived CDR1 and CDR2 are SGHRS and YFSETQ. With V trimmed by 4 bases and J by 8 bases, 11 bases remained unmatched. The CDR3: CASSEPGQGKVGYTF. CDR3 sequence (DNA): TGCGCCAGCAGCGAACCGGGACAGGGGAAAGTGGGCTACACCTTC. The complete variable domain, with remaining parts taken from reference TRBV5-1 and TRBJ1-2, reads KAGVTQTPRYLIKTRGQQVTLSCSPISGHRSVSWYQQTPGQGLQFLFEYFSETQRNKGNFPGRFSGRQFSNSRSEMNVSTLELGDSALYLCASSEPGQGKVGYTFGSGTRLTVV.

CDR3 amino acids: CATSRPGGDGYTF. For the CDR3, the DNA is TGTGCCACCAGCAGACCAGGGGGGGATGGCTACACCTTC. The chain links TRBV15 to TRBJ1-2, with 7 bases that match TRBD1. Germline V gene lookup returns CDR1 LNHNV and CDR2 YYDKDF (reference sequence). This CDR3 comprises 13 residues. After removal of 2 bases from V and 6 bases from J, the junction contained 3 bases not matched to a gene.

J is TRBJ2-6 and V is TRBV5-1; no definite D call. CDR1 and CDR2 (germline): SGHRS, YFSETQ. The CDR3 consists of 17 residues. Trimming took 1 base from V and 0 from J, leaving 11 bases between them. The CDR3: CASSLTVLDSGANVLTF. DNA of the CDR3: TGCGCCAGCAGCTTGACAGTCTTGGACTCTGGGGCCAACGTCCTGACTTTC.